A single T cell receptor beta chain is shown here with its context. Its antigen is currently unknown. This entry is derived from a study of neurological immune-mediated disorders. The study, taken as a whole, reports: HTLV-1-associated myelopathy showed the most TCR clonal expansion; multiple sclerosis the least, below healthy controls.

Time point defined: longitudinal time-point 1 (baseline). Serving as healthy controls were blood bank volunteers based in Maryland, USA. Preparation of the unsorted libraries drew on 2 million PBMCs stored at -80 C. The cDNA was produced through 5'RACE with 10-nucleotide random UMIs. TCRdb processed the 5' RACE reads anew with MiXCR; each CDR3 protein has one entry. The sample holds over 70,000 distinct CDR3 sequences, 9.5% to 13% seen once. The source is a man aged 30-40 years in good health. Sequencing was carried out using PBMCs.

The CDR3 DNA reads TGTGCCAGCTCACCAACAGACAACTATGGCTACACCTTC. It is translated as CASSPTDNYGYTF. V is TRBV18 and J is TRBJ1-2; D remains ambiguous. The CDR3 contains 13 residues. Trimming left V 2 bases short and J 2 bases short, with 6 bases between. Germline V gives CDR1 KGHSH, CDR2 LQKENI.